The clone carrying this T cell receptor (beta chain) was picked up many times. As to time point: healthy volunteer bleed at 6 weeks. Unfractionated whole blood served as the source for total RNA extraction. This record belongs to a study of human T cells and chemical hapten exposure. V lost 5 bases and J 3 bases, leaving 5 bases between the germline ends. The CDR3 contains 12 residues. The germline V gene has CDR1 MNHEY and CDR2 SMNVEV (reference sequence). TCRdb redid the calling of the RACE reads with MiXCR, one entry per CDR3 protein. Here the sample spans 65,000 or so distinct CDR3 sequences, roughly 6.1% being singletons.

The chain is built from TRBV27 and TRBJ1-5; D remains unclear. What was sequenced was whole blood. The sequence came from a female donor in good health. Some clones in this sample may be carry-over from other donors' samples. CDR3 sequence reads: CASSVLNQPQHF. CDR3 DNA sequence: TGTGCCAGCAGTGTCCTCAATCAGCCCCAGCATTTT.